This paragraph covers one T cell receptor (beta chain) sequence. There is no known antigen for this receptor. No base-level quality is on record; no much larger clone is a single base apart. This entry is derived from a study of identical twins (dated by TCRdb to between 2015 and 2016). Background on the whole study: The study deep-sequenced TCR alpha and beta repertoires from monozygotic twins, unrelated adults of various ages and cord blood to test whether fetal clonotypes persist. To rule out contamination, the twin experiments were replicated at different times with different library preparation protocols. The paper as a whole reports these results and caveats: Because the same donors could not be followed over many years, the conclusions relied on cross-sectional statistical analysis. A weaker excess of twin sharing was found in beta out-of-frame sequences because the signal-to-noise ratio was lowered by fewer shared sequences. Compared with coincidental sharing between unrelated individuals, out-of-frame TCR alpha sequences shared between twins had an excess of sequences with low generation probability. Invariant T cells such as MAIT and iNKT could partly confound zero-insertion analyses, although diverse VJ usage argued against such confounding for most clonotypes. In monozygotic twins, recombination models systematically underestimated out-of-frame TCR alpha sharing, but the models matched the sharing seen between unrelated individuals. Abundant cord blood beta clonotypes carried fewer insertions; young adult naive repertoires showed a weaker similar trend, while memory repertoires showed none.

All donors were healthy Caucasians. Three pairs of female monozygotic twins, all aged roughly 18 to 29 years, were included in the twin cohort. Positive isolation kits from Invitrogen were used to isolate the CD4+ and CD8+ T cell populations. Library creation used 5' RACE. Sequencing took place on an Illumina HiSeq 2000. A universal primer binding site was introduced by template switching, and a unique molecular identifier was present in the final cDNA, enabling accurate counting of TCR cDNA molecules. Specific primers in the conserved constant-segment region were used to synthesize first-strand cDNA for TCR alpha and beta chains. To control for contamination, each cDNA library was double barcoded with a SMART-Mk sample barcode plus Illumina barcodes. Two successive PCR steps introduced TruSeq adapter sequences along with Illumina sample barcodes. TCR alpha and beta cDNA libraries were sequenced on the Illumina HiSeq platform with custom primers. Turning to the authors' computational methods: Raw reads were processed with MiGEC to extract unique molecular identifiers, and MiXCR was used to determine CDR3 positions. For each individual, recombination models were inferred using an EM algorithm with the repgenHMM and IGoR tools. Shared clonotypes were analyzed with the tcR package in R, and sharing was normalized by the product of cloneset sizes. To study raw recombination without the effects of thymic and clonal selection, out-of-frame nonproductive sequences were analyzed. The raw public data were reprocessed by TCRdb itself: fastp quality trimming at Q25, MiXCR clonotype calling, in-frame beta chains only. Merged by CDR3 protein, the rows form single entries marked with the most common genes and DNA. The V and J calls and clone size come from TCRdb's table, not from the authors' own analysis. Within this sample are about 530,000 distinct CDR3 sequences, with under 25% of them counted one time only. In total, the top ten clones hold approximately 0.52% of the sample.

In the germline V gene, CDR1 corresponds to MGHRA and CDR2 to YSYEKL. Taken from cysteine to phenylalanine, the CDR3 has 15 residues. Here the CDR3 DNA is all that survives: 45 bases in frame from base 1. Trimmed from V: 1 base; trimmed from J: 4 bases; junction bases lacking a gene match: 4. The same data also went into a second study, on yellow fever vaccine responses in identical twins. That second report states: According to the authors, the vaccine-induced T cell response in identical twins seemed to be partly convergent and partly specific to each individual. In identical twins, the study followed T cell clones that responded to the vaccine with precision.

This sequence uses TRBV4-1 and TRBJ1-2; a stretch of 9 junction bases matches TRBD1. The sequencing sample was made of CD4+ T cells sorted from blood. This clonotype was obtained from a woman aged 18-29 years in good health. Here the CDR3 is given as CASSQGDRDSYGYTF. The nucleotide sequence reads TGCGCCAGCAGCCAAGGGGACAGGGATAGCTATGGCTACACCTTC.